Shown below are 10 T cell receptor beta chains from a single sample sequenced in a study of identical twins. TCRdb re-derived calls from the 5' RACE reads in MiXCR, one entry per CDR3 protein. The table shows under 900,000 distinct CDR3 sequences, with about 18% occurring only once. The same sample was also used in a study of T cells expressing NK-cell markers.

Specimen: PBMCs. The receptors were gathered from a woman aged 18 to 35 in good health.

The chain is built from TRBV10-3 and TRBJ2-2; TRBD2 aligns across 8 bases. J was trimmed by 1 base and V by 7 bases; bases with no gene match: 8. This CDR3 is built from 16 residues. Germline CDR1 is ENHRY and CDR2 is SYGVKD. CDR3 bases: TGTGCCATCAAGTCCAGCGGGAGAGGGAACACCGGGGAGCTGTTTTTT. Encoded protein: CAIKSSGRGNTGELFF.

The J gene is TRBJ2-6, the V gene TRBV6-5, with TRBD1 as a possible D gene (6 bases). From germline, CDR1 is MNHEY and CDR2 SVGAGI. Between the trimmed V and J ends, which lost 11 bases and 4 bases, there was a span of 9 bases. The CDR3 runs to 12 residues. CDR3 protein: CAAQGGANVLTF. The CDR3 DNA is TGTGCCGCCCAGGGGGGGGCCAACGTCCTGACTTTC.

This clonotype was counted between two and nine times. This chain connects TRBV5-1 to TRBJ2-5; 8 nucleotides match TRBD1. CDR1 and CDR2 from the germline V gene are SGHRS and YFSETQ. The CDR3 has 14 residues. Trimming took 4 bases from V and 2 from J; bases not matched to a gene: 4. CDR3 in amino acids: CASSNRGIQETQYF. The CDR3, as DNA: TGCGCCAGCAGCAACAGGGGGATACAAGAGACCCAGTACTTC.

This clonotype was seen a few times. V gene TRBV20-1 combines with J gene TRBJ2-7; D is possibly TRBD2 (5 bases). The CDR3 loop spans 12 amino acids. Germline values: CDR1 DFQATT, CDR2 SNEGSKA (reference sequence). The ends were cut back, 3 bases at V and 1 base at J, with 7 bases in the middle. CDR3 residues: CSASRTSYEQYF. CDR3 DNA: TGCAGTGCTAGCAGGACTTCCTACGAGCAGTACTTC.

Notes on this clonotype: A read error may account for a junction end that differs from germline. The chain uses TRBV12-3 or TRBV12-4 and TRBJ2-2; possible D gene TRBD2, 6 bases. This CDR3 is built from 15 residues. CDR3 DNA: TGTGCCAGCAGTCTAGCGTATATGAACACCGGGGAGCTGTTTTTT. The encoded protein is CASSLAYMNTGELFF.

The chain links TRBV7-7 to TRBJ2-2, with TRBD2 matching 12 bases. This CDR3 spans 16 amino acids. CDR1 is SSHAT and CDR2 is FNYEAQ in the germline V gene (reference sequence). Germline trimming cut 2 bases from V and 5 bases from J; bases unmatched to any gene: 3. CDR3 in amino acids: CASSLRLAGETGELFF. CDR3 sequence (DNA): TGTGCCAGCAGCTTAAGACTAGCGGGAGAGACCGGGGAGCTGTTTTTT. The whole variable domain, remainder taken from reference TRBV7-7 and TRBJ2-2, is GAGVSQSPRYKVTKRGQDVTLRCDPISSHATLYWYQQALGQGPEFLTYFNYEAQPDKSGLPSDRFSAERPEGSISTLTIQRTEQRDSAMYRCASSLRLAGETGELFFGEGSRLTVL.

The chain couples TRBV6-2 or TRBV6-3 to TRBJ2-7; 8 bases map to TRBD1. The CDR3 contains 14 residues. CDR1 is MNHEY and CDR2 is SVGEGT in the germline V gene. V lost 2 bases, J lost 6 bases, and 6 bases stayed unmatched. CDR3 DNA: TGTGCCAGCAGTTACCTCGGACAGGGATCCGAGCAGTACTTC. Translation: CASSYLGQGSEQYF.

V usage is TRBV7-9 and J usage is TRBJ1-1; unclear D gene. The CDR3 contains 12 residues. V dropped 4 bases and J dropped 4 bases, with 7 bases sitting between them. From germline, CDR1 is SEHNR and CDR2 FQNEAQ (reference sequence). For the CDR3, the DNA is TGTGCCAGCAGCTCCCACGGCACTGAAGCTTTCTTT. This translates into CASSSHGTEAFF.

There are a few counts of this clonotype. The DNA of the CDR3 is TGTGCCAGCAGTGACAGGGGGTTTCAGCCCCAGCATTTT. Its protein product is CASSDRGFQPQHF. The chain joins TRBV6-1 to TRBJ1-5, with 7 bases fitting TRBD1. This CDR3 comprises 13 residues. With V trimmed by 3 bases and J by 6 bases, 2 bases remained unmatched. Germline V gene data show CDR1 as MNHNS and CDR2 as SASEGT.

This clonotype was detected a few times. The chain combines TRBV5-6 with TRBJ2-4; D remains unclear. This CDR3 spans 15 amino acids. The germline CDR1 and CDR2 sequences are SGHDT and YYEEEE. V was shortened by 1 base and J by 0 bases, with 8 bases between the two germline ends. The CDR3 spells CASSLRSVAKNIQYF. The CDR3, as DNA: TGTGCCAGCAGCTTGAGGTCGGTAGCCAAAAACATTCAGTACTTC.